A single T cell receptor (beta chain) is shown here with its context. As yet, its antigen is unknown. These data are taken from a study of molecular identifiers for immune sequencing clone quantification. The wider study: Replicate runs used RNA from about 19,000 or 110,000 naive CD8 cells, which was split five ways into aliquots, and four of those aliquots were then sequenced.

Whole-study findings and limits: The study found clones above 20 RNA copies held over 97% of effector molecules and under 1% in naive cells. Jurkat TCR RNA spiked in from one cell reportedly remained identifiable amid one million naive cells.

The CDR3 length is 15 residues. Germline V gene data show CDR1 as LGHNA and CDR2 as YSLEER. Trimming at V came to 0 bases and at J to 3 bases, leaving 4 bases not matched to a gene. TCRdb reprocessed the PCR reads via MiXCR and lists one record per CDR3 protein. Among about 97,000 distinct CDR3 sequences listed, approximately 25% were seen once. V gene TRBV4-3 combines with J gene TRBJ1-2; TRBD1 matches 7 bases. The sequence was obtained from a human donor in good health. Some libraries in this study had Jurkat cell RNA spiked in. The material sequenced was naive CD8+ T cells from blood, with Jurkat cell RNA spiked in. Subset in this sample: FACS-sorted CD8+CD4-CCR7+CD45RA+ naive T cells. CDR3 bases: TGCGCCAGCAGCCAAGAGACAGGGAGGGACTATGGCTACACCTTC. Protein product: CASSQETGRDYGYTF.